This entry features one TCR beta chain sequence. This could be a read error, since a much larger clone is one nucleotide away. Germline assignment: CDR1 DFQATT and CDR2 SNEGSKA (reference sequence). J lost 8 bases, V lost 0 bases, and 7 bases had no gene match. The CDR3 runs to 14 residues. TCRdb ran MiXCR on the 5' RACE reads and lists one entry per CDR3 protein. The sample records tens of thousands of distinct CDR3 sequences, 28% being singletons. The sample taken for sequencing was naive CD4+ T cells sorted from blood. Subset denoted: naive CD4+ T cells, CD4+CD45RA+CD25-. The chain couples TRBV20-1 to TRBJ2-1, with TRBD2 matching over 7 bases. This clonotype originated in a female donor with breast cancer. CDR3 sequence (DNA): TGCAGTGCTAGAGATAGGACTAGTCTCGATGAGCAGTTCTTC. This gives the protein CSARDRTSLDEQFF.